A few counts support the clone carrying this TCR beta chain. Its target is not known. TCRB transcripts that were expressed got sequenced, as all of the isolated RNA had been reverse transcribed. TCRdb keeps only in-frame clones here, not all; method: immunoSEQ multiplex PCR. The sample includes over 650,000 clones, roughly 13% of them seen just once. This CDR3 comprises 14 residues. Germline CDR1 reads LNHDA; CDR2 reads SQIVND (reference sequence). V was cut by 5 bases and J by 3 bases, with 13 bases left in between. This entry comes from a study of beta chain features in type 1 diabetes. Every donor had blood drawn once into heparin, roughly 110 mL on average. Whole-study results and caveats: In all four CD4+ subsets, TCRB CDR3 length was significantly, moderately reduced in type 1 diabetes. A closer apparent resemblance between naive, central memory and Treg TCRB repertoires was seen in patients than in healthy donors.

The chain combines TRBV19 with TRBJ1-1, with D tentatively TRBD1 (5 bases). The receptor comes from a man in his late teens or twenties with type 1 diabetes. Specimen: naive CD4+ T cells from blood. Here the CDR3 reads CASSAQGFDTEAFF. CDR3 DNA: TGTGCCAGTAGTGCGCAGGGTTTTGACACTGAAGCTTTCTTT.